This TCR beta chain emerged from a study of chemoradiotherapy in HPV16-positive cancers. The CDR3 is 15 residues long. Germline loops: CDR1 SGHAT, CDR2 FQNNGV. V was pared by 5 bases and J by 0 bases, with 10 bases between. The assay was immunoSEQ multiplex PCR, and TCRdb's table has in-frame clones only and misses some. Of about 5,500 clones listed, 78% are singletons. This clone was picked up one time. The sample here was taken from a patient who underwent chemoradiotherapy. The gene calls are TRBV11-2 and TRBJ2-2, with TRBD1 as a possible D gene (6 bases). The TCR comes from a human donor with HPV-associated anogenital cancer. The CDR3 spells CASSQDSPNTGELFF. For the CDR3, the DNA is TGTGCCAGCAGCCAGGACAGTCCGAACACCGGGGAGCTGTTTTTT.